The rows below give T cell receptor beta chains drawn from one sample of a study of blood T cell repertoires in COVID-19. Here immunoSEQ multiplex PCR was the method, and the copy in TCRdb shows in-frame clones only, minus some. This table holds 350,000 or so clones, approximately 89% found once. The sample was peripheral blood. The receptor set was obtained from a woman aged 60-75 years with COVID-19, enrolled during active disease. The conserved cysteine and the conserved F or W are not part of the CDR3 here. A row's size may be missing; if present it is once, few, many or a size class.

v_gene: TRBV3-1/TRBV3-2; abundance: NA; j_gene: TRBJ1-2; CDR3aa: ASSHPRQGLYGYT
v_gene: TRBV6-2/TRBV6-3; abundance: NA; j_gene: TRBJ1-1; CDR3aa: ASSYGGFNTEAF
v_gene: TRBV6-7; abundance: NA; j_gene: TRBJ2-7; CDR3aa: ASSPLLGAGCYEQY
v_gene: TRBV2; abundance: NA; j_gene: TRBJ1-2; CDR3aa: ASSEDRGPYGYT
v_gene: TRBV6-5; abundance: NA; j_gene: TRBJ1-2; CDR3aa: ASSYLGQGYGYT
v_gene: TRBV23-1; abundance: once; j_gene: TRBJ1-2; CDR3aa: ASSQWDRGRRLHYGYT
v_gene: TRBV14; abundance: NA; j_gene: TRBJ2-7; CDR3aa: ASSQGRTNQNYEQY
v_gene: TRBV30; abundance: NA; j_gene: TRBJ2-6; CDR3aa: AWFNRAQGANVLT
v_gene: TRBV9; abundance: NA; j_gene: TRBJ2-1; CDR3aa: ASSKGTGGNEQF
v_gene: TRBV28; abundance: NA; j_gene: TRBJ2-3; CDR3aa: ASTSRLAGDLDTQY
v_gene: TRBV5-8; abundance: NA; j_gene: TRBJ1-2; CDR3aa: ASSLALYGYT
v_gene: TRBV12-5; abundance: NA; j_gene: TRBJ2-5; CDR3aa: ASGWVPWTGGRGETQY
v_gene: TRBV24-1; abundance: NA; j_gene: TRBJ2-3; CDR3aa: ATSDLGGAKGPEDTQY
v_gene: TRBV5-1; abundance: NA; j_gene: TRBJ1-2; CDR3aa: ASSSDGNPYGYT
v_gene: TRBV28; abundance: NA; j_gene: TRBJ1-1; CDR3aa: ASRTRESNTEAF
v_gene: TRBV12-5; abundance: NA; j_gene: TRBJ2-1; CDR3aa: ASGSGPVNEQF
v_gene: TRBV7-9; abundance: few; j_gene: TRBJ1-2; CDR3aa: ASSLREDGYT